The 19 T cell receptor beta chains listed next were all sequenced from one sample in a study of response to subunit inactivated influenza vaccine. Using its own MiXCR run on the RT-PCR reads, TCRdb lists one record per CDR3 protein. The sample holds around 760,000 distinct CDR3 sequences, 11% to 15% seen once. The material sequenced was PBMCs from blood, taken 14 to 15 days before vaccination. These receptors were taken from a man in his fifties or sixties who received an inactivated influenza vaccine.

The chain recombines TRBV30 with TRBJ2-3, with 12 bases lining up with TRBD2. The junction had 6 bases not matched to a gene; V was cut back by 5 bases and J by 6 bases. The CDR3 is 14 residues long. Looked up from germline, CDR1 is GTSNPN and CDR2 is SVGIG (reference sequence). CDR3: CAWLTSGGRDTQYF. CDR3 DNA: TGTGCCTGGCTCACTAGCGGGGGGCGGGATACGCAGTATTTT.

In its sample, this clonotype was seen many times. The CDR3 sequence is CASSQSPSSYEQYF. In nucleotides, the CDR3 is TGCGCCAGCAGCCAATCTCCGAGCTCCTACGAGCAGTACTTC. V gene TRBV4-1 combines with J gene TRBJ2-7; no clear D gene. Per the germline V gene, CDR1 is MGHRA and CDR2 is YSYEKL. The CDR3 spans 14 residues. V was clipped by 2 bases and J by 0 bases, with 8 bases between them.

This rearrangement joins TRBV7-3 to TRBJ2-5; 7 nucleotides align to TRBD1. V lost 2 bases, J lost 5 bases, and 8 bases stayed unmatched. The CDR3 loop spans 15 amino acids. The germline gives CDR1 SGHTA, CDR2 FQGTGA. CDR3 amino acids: CASSLVPTGRETQYF. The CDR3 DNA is TGTGCCAGCAGCTTAGTCCCGACAGGGCGTGAGACCCAGTACTTC.

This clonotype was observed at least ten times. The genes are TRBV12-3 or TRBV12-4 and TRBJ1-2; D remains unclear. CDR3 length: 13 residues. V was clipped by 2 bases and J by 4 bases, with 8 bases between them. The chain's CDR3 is CASSLNGFYGYTF. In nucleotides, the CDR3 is TGTGCCAGCAGTTTAAACGGGTTCTATGGCTACACCTTC.

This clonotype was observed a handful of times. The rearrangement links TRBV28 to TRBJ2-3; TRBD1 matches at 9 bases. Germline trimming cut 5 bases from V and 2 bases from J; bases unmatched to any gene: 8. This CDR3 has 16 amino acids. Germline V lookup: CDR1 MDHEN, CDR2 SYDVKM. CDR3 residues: CASSSHGTGLTDTQYF. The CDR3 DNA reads TGTGCCAGCAGTAGCCACGGGACAGGGCTCACAGATACGCAGTATTTT.

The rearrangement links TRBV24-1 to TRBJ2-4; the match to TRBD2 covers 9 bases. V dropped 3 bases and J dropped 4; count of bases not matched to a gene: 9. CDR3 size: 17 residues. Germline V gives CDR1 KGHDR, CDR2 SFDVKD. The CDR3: CATSDAGTSSPKNIQYF. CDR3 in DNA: TGTGCCACCAGTGATGCCGGGACTAGCTCCCCGAAAAACATTCAGTACTTC.

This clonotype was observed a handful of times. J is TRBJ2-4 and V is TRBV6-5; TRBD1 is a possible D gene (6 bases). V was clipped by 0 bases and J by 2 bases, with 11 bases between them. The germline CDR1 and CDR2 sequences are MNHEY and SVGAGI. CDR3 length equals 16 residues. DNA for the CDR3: TGTGCCAGCAGTTACTCACTACAGGGTTCCAAAAACATTCAGTACTTC. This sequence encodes CASSYSLQGSKNIQYF.

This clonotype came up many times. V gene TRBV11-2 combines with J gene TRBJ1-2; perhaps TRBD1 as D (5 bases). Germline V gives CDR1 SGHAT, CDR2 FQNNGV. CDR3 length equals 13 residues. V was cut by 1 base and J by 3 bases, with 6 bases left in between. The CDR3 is CASSLGRDYGYTF. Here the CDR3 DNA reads TGTGCCAGCAGCTTAGGCAGGGACTATGGCTACACCTTC. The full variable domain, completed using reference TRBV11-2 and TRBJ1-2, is EAGVAQSPRYKIIEKRQSVAFWCNPISGHATLYWYQQILGQGPKLLIQFQNNGVVDDSQLPKDRFSAERLKGVDSTLKIQPAKLEDSAVYLCASSLGRDYGYTFGSGTRLTVV.

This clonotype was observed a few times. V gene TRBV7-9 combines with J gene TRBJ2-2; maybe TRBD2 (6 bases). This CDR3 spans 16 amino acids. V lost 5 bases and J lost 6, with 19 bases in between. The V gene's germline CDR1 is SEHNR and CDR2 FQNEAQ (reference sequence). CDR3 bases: TGTGCCAGCAGCCCTCGGGACTTCCCGTGGGCCGGGGAGCTGTTTTTT. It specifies CASSPRDFPWAGELFF.

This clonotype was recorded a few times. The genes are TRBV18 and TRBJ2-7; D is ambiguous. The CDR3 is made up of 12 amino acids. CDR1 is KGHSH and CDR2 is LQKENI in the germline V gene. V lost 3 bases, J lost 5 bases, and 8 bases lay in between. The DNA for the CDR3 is TGTGCCAGCTCACCCACAAGGGACGAGCAGTACTTC. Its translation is CASSPTRDEQYF. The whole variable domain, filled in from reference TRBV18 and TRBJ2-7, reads NAGVMQNPRHLVRRRGQEARLRCSPMKGHSHVYWYRQLPEEGLKFMVYLQKENIIDESGMPKERFSAEFPKEGPSILRIQQVVRGDSAAYFCASSPTRDEQYFGPGTRLTVT.

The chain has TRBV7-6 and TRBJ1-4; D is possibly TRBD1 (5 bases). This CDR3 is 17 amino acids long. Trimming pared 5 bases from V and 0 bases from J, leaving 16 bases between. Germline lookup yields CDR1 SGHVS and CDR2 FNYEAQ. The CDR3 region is CASSQDWDPATNEKLFF. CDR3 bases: TGTGCCAGCAGCCAAGATTGGGACCCTGCAACTAATGAAAAACTGTTTTTT.

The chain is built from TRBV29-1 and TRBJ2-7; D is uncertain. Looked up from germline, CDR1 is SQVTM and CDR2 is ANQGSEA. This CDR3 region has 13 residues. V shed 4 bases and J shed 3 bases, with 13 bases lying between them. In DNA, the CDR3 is TGCAGCGTTGTAATCGGGCACCTCTACGAGCAGTACTTC. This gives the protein CSVVIGHLYEQYF.

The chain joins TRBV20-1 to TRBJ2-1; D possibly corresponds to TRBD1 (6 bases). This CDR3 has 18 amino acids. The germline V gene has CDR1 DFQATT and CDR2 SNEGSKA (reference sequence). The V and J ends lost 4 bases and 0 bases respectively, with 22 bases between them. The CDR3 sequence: CSAKTRQGIGISYNEQFF. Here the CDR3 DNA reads TGCAGTGCTAAGACGAGGCAGGGGATTGGGATCTCCTACAATGAGCAGTTCTTC.

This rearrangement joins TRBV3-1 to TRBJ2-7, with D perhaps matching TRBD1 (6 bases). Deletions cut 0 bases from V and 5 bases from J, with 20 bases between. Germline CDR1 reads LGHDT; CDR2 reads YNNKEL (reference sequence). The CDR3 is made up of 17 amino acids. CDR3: CASSQDRGYRDRHEQYF. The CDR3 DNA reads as TGTGCCAGCAGCCAAGATCGAGGCTACAGGGATCGCCACGAGCAGTACTTC.

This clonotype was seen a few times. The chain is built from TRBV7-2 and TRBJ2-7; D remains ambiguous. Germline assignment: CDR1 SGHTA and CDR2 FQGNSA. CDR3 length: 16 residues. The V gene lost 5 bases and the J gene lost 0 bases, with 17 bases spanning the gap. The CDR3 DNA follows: TGTGCCAGCAGCGCTTTATGGGATTTTAGCTCCTACGAGCAGTACTTC. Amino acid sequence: CASSALWDFSSYEQYF.

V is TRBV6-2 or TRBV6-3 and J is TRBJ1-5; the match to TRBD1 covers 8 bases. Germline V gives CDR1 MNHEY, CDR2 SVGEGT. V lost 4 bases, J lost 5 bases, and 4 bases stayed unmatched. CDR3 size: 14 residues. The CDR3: CASSSTGVHQPQHF. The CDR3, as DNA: TGTGCCAGCAGTTCGACAGGGGTCCATCAGCCCCAGCATTTT.

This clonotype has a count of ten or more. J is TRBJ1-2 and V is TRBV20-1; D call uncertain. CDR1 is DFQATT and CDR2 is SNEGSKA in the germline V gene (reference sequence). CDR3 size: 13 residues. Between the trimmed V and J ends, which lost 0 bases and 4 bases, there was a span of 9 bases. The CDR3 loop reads CSARDQGSYGYTF. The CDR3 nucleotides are TGCAGTGCTAGAGATCAAGGCAGCTATGGCTACACCTTC.

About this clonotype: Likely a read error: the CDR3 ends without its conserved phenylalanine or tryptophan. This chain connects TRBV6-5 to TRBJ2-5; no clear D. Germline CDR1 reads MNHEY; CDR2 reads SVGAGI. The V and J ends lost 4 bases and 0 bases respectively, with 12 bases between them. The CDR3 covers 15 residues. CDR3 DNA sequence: TGTGCCAGCAGTTTGTCCCTTTTGTACCAAGAGACCCAGTACCTC. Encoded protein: CASSLSLLYQETQYL.

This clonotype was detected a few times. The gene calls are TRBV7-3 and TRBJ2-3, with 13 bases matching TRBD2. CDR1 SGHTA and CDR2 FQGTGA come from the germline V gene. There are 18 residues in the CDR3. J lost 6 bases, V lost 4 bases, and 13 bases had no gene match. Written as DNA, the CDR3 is TGTGCCAGCAGCTCCCTCGGACTAGCGGGAGAAGTCGCTGATACGCAGTATTTT. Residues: CASSSLGLAGEVADTQYF.